This is a list of T cell receptor beta chains from one sample in a study of T cell repertoires in cytomegalovirus infection. TCRdb analysed the reads with MiXCR anew, one entry per CDR3 protein. The repertoire consists of 500,000 to 600,000 distinct CDR3 sequences, with more than 15% occurring once and the leading ten covering 24%. Sample: CD8+ T cells from PBMCs. These receptors originate from a human donor in good health (CMV status not recorded). Some clones in this sample may be carry-over from other donors' samples. Each CDR3 is given with its conserved first and last residue. Each record gives: CDR3 protein, CDR3 DNA, clone size, D gene, J gene, V gene. A D gene is named only where the DNA matches it firmly. Only some rows state a clone size, as once, few, many or a class for expanded clones.

CDR3 protein: CSARSPVDSPTYEQYF; CDR3 DNA: TGCAGTGCTAGATCCCCGGTAGACAGCCCAACCTACGAGCAGTACTTC; clone size: few; D gene: NA; J gene: TRBJ2-7; V gene: TRBV20-1
CDR3 protein: CATSRGGTGGQPQHF; CDR3 DNA: TGTGCCACCAGCAGAGGTGGGACAGGGGGTCAGCCCCAGCATTTT; clone size: NA; D gene: TRBD1; J gene: TRBJ1-5; V gene: TRBV15
CDR3 protein: CASSTTAGTQYF; CDR3 DNA: TGTGCCAGCAGCACTACCGCCGGGACCCAGTACTTC; clone size: few; D gene: NA; J gene: TRBJ2-5; V gene: TRBV11-2
CDR3 protein: CASSWAGQSNEQFF; CDR3 DNA: TGTGCCAGCAGTTGGGCGGGACAGAGCAATGAGCAGTTCTTC; clone size: many; D gene: NA; J gene: TRBJ2-1; V gene: TRBV27
CDR3 protein: CASSHRDEYNEQFF; CDR3 DNA: TGTGCCAGCAGCCACCGGGACGAGTACAATGAGCAGTTCTTC; clone size: few; D gene: NA; J gene: TRBJ2-1; V gene: TRBV5-6
CDR3 protein: CASRDWQGLDEQYF; CDR3 DNA: TGTGCCAGCAGGGATTGGCAGGGGTTGGACGAGCAGTACTTC; clone size: NA; D gene: NA; J gene: TRBJ2-7; V gene: TRBV6-1
CDR3 protein: CASSSNRGYNQPQHF; CDR3 DNA: TGTGCCAGCAGTTCAAACAGGGGATACAATCAGCCCCAGCATTTT; clone size: NA; D gene: TRBD1; J gene: TRBJ1-5; V gene: TRBV6-5
CDR3 protein: CASGYGTRSYNEQFF; CDR3 DNA: TGTGCTAGTGGTTATGGCACCCGCTCCTACAATGAGCAGTTCTTC; clone size: few; D gene: NA; J gene: TRBJ2-1; V gene: TRBV12-5
CDR3 protein: CASSVSRGQDYGYTF; CDR3 DNA: TGTGCCAGCAGTGTATCCCGGGGGCAGGACTATGGCTACACCTTC; clone size: few; D gene: NA; J gene: TRBJ1-2; V gene: TRBV6-1
CDR3 protein: CASSFPDDRGGELFF; CDR3 DNA: TGTGCCAGCAGTTTCCCTGACGATCGAGGCGGGGAGCTGTTTTTT; clone size: many; D gene: NA; J gene: TRBJ2-2; V gene: TRBV28
CDR3 protein: CASSPPGGENIQYF; CDR3 DNA: TGTGCCAGCAGCCCCCCGGGAGGGGAAAACATTCAGTACTTC; clone size: many; D gene: TRBD2; J gene: TRBJ2-4; V gene: TRBV6-6
CDR3 protein: CASSQRTRSTDTQYF; CDR3 DNA: TGTGCCAGCAGCCAGCGGACTAGGAGCACAGATACGCAGTATTTT; clone size: many; D gene: TRBD2; J gene: TRBJ2-3; V gene: TRBV7-9
CDR3 protein: CASSHGAQSETGYGYTF; CDR3 DNA: TGTGCCAGCAGTCATGGGGCCCAGAGTGAGACAGGGTATGGCTACACCTTC; clone size: NA; D gene: TRBD1; J gene: TRBJ1-2; V gene: TRBV7-9
CDR3 protein: CASSPGQGGGNSYEQYF; CDR3 DNA: TGTGCCAGCAGCCCGGGACAGGGTGGCGGAAACTCCTACGAGCAGTACTTC; clone size: NA; D gene: TRBD1; J gene: TRBJ2-7; V gene: TRBV28
CDR3 protein: CASSATGGTETQYF; CDR3 DNA: TGTGCCAGCAGCGCGACAGGGGGGACAGAGACCCAGTACTTC; clone size: few; D gene: TRBD1; J gene: TRBJ2-5; V gene: TRBV9
CDR3 protein: CASSSPGTSGGNEQFF; CDR3 DNA: TGTGCCAGCAGTTCCCCCGGGACTAGCGGGGGCAATGAGCAGTTCTTC; clone size: few; D gene: TRBD2; J gene: TRBJ2-1; V gene: TRBV6-1
CDR3 protein: CASSLGQGLPLSRSSYEQYF; CDR3 DNA: TGTGCCAGCAGCTTGGGCCAGGGCTTACCCCTCTCCAGGAGCTCCTACGAGCAGTACTTC; clone size: few; D gene: NA; J gene: TRBJ2-7; V gene: TRBV5-5
CDR3 protein: CATSRANYEQYF; CDR3 DNA: TGTGCCACCAGCAGAGCTAACTACGAGCAGTACTTC; clone size: few; D gene: NA; J gene: TRBJ2-7; V gene: TRBV15
CDR3 protein: CSARDWVRGTGGNHSAETLQPQHF; CDR3 DNA: TGCAGTGCTAGAGATTGGGTTCGGGGGACAGGGGGAAATCACAGCGCCGAAACTCTTCAGCCCCAGCATTTT; clone size: NA; D gene: TRBD1; J gene: TRBJ1-5; V gene: TRBV20-1
CDR3 protein: CASSFRTSGSGVGETQYF; CDR3 DNA: TGCGCCAGCAGCTTTAGGACTAGCGGGAGCGGAGTAGGAGAGACCCAGTACTTC; clone size: few; D gene: TRBD2; J gene: TRBJ2-5; V gene: TRBV5-1
CDR3 protein: CASSLLQGVSYNEQFF; CDR3 DNA: TGTGCCAGCAGTTTATTGCAGGGGGTTTCCTACAATGAGCAGTTCTTC; clone size: many; D gene: TRBD1; J gene: TRBJ2-1; V gene: TRBV27
CDR3 protein: CASSRREVSSYEQYF; CDR3 DNA: TGTGCCAGTAGTAGACGGGAGGTGAGCTCCTACGAGCAGTACTTC; clone size: NA; D gene: TRBD2; J gene: TRBJ2-7; V gene: TRBV19
CDR3 protein: CASSMGAAGVENTGELFF; CDR3 DNA: TGTGCCAGTAGTATGGGGGCGGCGGGAGTCGAGAACACCGGGGAGCTGTTTTTT; clone size: NA; D gene: NA; J gene: TRBJ2-2; V gene: TRBV19
CDR3 protein: CASSLSLATHYNEQFF; CDR3 DNA: TGTGCCAGCAGTTTATCACTAGCTACCCACTACAATGAGCAGTTCTTC; clone size: many; D gene: NA; J gene: TRBJ2-1; V gene: TRBV27
CDR3 protein: CASSPRVLGPTSTDTQYF; CDR3 DNA: TGTGCTAGCAGCCCACGGGTTTTGGGTCCCACTAGCACAGATACGCAGTATTTT; clone size: many; D gene: NA; J gene: TRBJ2-3; V gene: TRBV7-7
CDR3 protein: CASSLEQGSESGYTF; CDR3 DNA: TGTGCCAGCAGCTTAGAGCAGGGATCCGAGAGCGGCTACACCTTC; clone size: many; D gene: NA; J gene: TRBJ1-2; V gene: TRBV7-8
CDR3 protein: CASRPGTGVNEQFF; CDR3 DNA: TGTGCCAGCAGGCCCGGGACAGGGGTGAATGAGCAGTTCTTC; clone size: many; D gene: TRBD1; J gene: TRBJ2-1; V gene: TRBV12-3/TRBV12-4
CDR3 protein: CASRAGGRSYNEQFF; CDR3 DNA: TGTGCCAGTAGAGCGGGGGGCAGATCGTACAATGAGCAGTTCTTC; clone size: few; D gene: TRBD2; J gene: TRBJ2-1; V gene: TRBV19
CDR3 protein: CASSLDTHNEQFF; CDR3 DNA: TGTGCCAGCAGCTTAGATACCCACAATGAGCAGTTCTTC; clone size: many; D gene: NA; J gene: TRBJ2-1; V gene: TRBV7-2
CDR3 protein: CASSDRATSGTSGRFNNEQFF; CDR3 DNA: TGTGCCAGCAGCGATCGCGCAACTTCCGGGACTAGCGGGAGGTTCAACAATGAGCAGTTCTTC; clone size: NA; D gene: TRBD2; J gene: TRBJ2-1; V gene: TRBV9
CDR3 protein: CASLTYESTEAFF; CDR3 DNA: TGTGCCAGCCTTACATATGAGAGCACTGAAGCTTTCTTT; clone size: NA; D gene: NA; J gene: TRBJ1-1; V gene: TRBV19
CDR3 protein: CASSWDLGNTGELFF; CDR3 DNA: TGTGCTAGCAGCTGGGACCTCGGTAACACCGGGGAGCTGTTTTTT; clone size: many; D gene: NA; J gene: TRBJ2-2; V gene: TRBV7-7
CDR3 protein: CASTVGGSGNTIYF; CDR3 DNA: TGTGCCAGCACCGTGGGGGGGTCTGGAAACACCATATATTTT; clone size: many; D gene: NA; J gene: TRBJ1-3; V gene: TRBV12-3/TRBV12-4
CDR3 protein: CASSLAAGGPLDEQFF; CDR3 DNA: TGTGCCAGCAGCTTAGCAGCGGGAGGGCCCCTGGATGAGCAGTTCTTC; clone size: many; D gene: TRBD2; J gene: TRBJ2-1; V gene: TRBV7-6
CDR3 protein: CASSLGDGSSYEQYF; CDR3 DNA: TGTGCCAGCAGCTTAGGTGACGGATCCTCCTACGAGCAGTACTTC; clone size: many; D gene: NA; J gene: TRBJ2-7; V gene: TRBV7-6
CDR3 protein: CATSRDPGGFDQPQHF; CDR3 DNA: TGTGCCACCAGCAGAGATCCAGGGGGGTTCGATCAGCCCCAGCATTTT; clone size: few; D gene: TRBD1; J gene: TRBJ1-5; V gene: TRBV15
CDR3 protein: CASNFLGYTF; CDR3 DNA: TGTGCCAGCAACTTCCTCGGCTACACCTTC; clone size: NA; D gene: NA; J gene: TRBJ1-2; V gene: TRBV2
CDR3 protein: CASSLSQAETYEQYF; CDR3 DNA: TGCGCCAGCAGCTTGAGTCAAGCCGAAACCTACGAGCAGTACTTC; clone size: few; D gene: NA; J gene: TRBJ2-7; V gene: TRBV5-1